The rows below give T cell receptor beta chains drawn from one sample of a study of T cells in Graves' hyperthyroidism and ophthalmopathy. TCRdb reprocessed the multiplex PCR reads with MiXCR, giving one entry per CDR3 protein. The sample has roughly 550,000 distinct CDR3 sequences, approximately 16% seen once; the top ten hold around 32%. The sequenced material came from blood. These receptors were collected from a woman aged 25 to 39 with Graves' ophthalmopathy. Each CDR3 is given with its conserved first and last residue. A D gene is named only where the DNA matches it firmly. Rows give clone size only sometimes, using once, few, many, or a class for an expanded clone.

J gene | clone size | D gene | V gene | CDR3 protein | CDR3 DNA
TRBJ2-1 | many | . | TRBV12-3/TRBV12-4 | CASSLAVEQFF | TGTGCCAGCAGTTTAGCAGTTGAGCAGTTCTTC
TRBJ1-4 | many | . | TRBV3-1 | CASSQGQTSNEKLFF | TGTGCCAGCAGCCAAGGGCAGACAAGTAATGAAAAACTGTTTTTT
TRBJ1-4 | few | . | TRBV6-2/TRBV6-3 | CASSYITETTNEKLFF | TGTGCCAGCAGTTATATAACGGAAACAACTAATGAAAAACTGTTTTTT
TRBJ2-1 | . | TRBD1 | TRBV29-1 | CSAGLGGGSYNEQFF | TGCAGCGCCGGGCTAGGGGGCGGTTCCTACAATGAGCAGTTCTTC
TRBJ2-2 | many | . | TRBV2 | CASSEEGRMNTGELFF | TGTGCCAGCAGTGAAGAAGGAAGGATGAACACCGGGGAGCTGTTTTTT
TRBJ2-6 | . | TRBD2 | TRBV20-1 | CSPQTSSGRNLLSGANVLTF | TGCAGTCCGCAAACTAGTAGCGGGAGGAATCTCCTCTCTGGGGCCAACGTCCTGACTTTC
TRBJ2-2 | . | TRBD1 | TRBV2 | CARQGAITVANTGELFF | TGTGCCAGACAGGGGGCTATCACTGTCGCGAACACCGGGGAGCTGTTTTTT
TRBJ2-7 | few | . | TRBV7-9 | CASSLGSGALKNEQYF | TGTGCCAGCAGCTTAGGGTCGGGTGCTCTAAAGAACGAGCAGTACTTC
TRBJ2-3 | many | TRBD2 | TRBV9 | CASSVVLGGAGVPDTQYF | TGTGCCAGCAGCGTAGTCTTGGGGGGAGCGGGAGTTCCAGATACGCAGTATTTT
TRBJ2-1 | many | TRBD2 | TRBV6-1 | CASTRLAGTYNEQFF | TGTGCCAGCACCCGACTAGCCGGCACCTACAATGAGCAGTTCTTC
TRBJ2-7 | many | . | TRBV7-8 | CASSFFRGSYEQYF | TGTGCCAGCAGCTTCTTCCGGGGCTCCTACGAGCAGTACTTC
TRBJ2-1 | . | . | TRBV7-2 | CASSLAGVYNERFF | TGTGCCAGCAGCTTAGCCGGAGTATACAATGAGCGGTTCTTC